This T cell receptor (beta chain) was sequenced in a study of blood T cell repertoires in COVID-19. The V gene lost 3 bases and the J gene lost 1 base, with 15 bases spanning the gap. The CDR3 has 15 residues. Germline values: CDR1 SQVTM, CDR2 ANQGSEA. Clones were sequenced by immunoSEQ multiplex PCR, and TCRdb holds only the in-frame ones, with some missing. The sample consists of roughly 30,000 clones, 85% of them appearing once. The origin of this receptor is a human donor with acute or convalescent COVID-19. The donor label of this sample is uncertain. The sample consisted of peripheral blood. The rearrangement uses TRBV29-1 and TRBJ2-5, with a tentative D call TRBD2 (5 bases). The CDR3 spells CSVENNRGSQETQYF. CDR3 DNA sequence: TGCAGCGTTGAGAACAACCGAGGGTCCCAAGAGACCCAGTACTTC.